The text below deals with one T cell receptor (beta chain). This clone showed up just a few times. There is no known antigen for this receptor. No per-base quality is available; no much larger clone lies one base away. The immunoSEQ Assay, a bias-controlled multiplex PCR, was used to amplify TCRbeta CDR3 regions from genomic DNA. The authors processed their data as follows. The number of nucleated cells in each sample was estimated by amplification of reference gene primers within the assay. Sequence reads were collapsed and filtered to measure the absolute abundance of every unique TCRbeta CDR3 rearrangement. For each sample, productive Simpson clonality was calculated as the square root of Simpson's diversity index across productive rearrangements. Here the immuneACCESS table is served through TCRdb, limited to in-frame sequences with V and J called. Missing clones are a known gap in these copies; in checked studies unresolved V genes cover under half, and the rest lacks a known reason. That table is the source of V, J and clone size, and D and trimming were worked out from the DNA. Present in this sample are more than 250,000 clones, 87% of which were seen just once. The ten top clones hold 6% to 6.5% of the sample.

This sample is part of a study of blood T cell repertoires in COVID-19 (dated by TCRdb to about 2020). Regarding the complete study: The collaborator samples originated in the United States, Italy and Spain and spanned the acute and convalescent phases of COVID-19. The prospective study material was composed of cDNA or gDNA derived from T cells, B-cell-depleted T cells, or PBMCs. Deeply sampled blood TCRbeta repertoires from subjects exposed to, actively infected with, or recovered from COVID-19 were included in the dataset. A freely available public database, intended as a resource for researchers studying the immune response to SARS-CoV-2, is where the repertoires were released. Samples came from the ongoing ImmuneRACE study (first 160 participants) plus 1,254 subjects from 6 global collaborators. Sample metadata almost always included a de-identified subject ID, COVID-19 status, age in years and sex. Where available, HLA class I and class II types were obtained from metadata supplied by the sample provider rather than from assay-based typing. Beyond this particular receptor, the publication reports: Clinical and demographic metadata were provided uncurated, with the amount varying by source and participant.

Trimming removed 5 bases from V and 6 bases from J, leaving 12 bases between the germline ends. The germline V gene yields SGHNT for CDR1 and YENEEA for CDR2. Reading from cysteine to phenylalanine, the CDR3 counts 13 amino acids. Just the 39-base CDR3 DNA is kept, in frame starting at base 1. Participants in the prospective study were enrolled through a virtual design, were aged 18 to 89 years, and lived in 20 to 30 United States geographic areas. To assign participants to cohorts, the prospective study relied on clinical history that participants themselves reported in a screening survey and a study questionnaire. Recovered participants in ImmuneRACE Cohort 3 were defined as having two consecutive negative NP/OP PCR tests, clearance from a healthcare professional, or resolution of symptoms. Each participant in the prospective study had whole blood, serum and a nasopharyngeal or oropharyngeal swab collected by mobile phlebotomists. Over a roughly 2-month period, participants in the prospective study had the option of providing additional blood draws and questionnaires. Before DNA extraction, blood samples from the prospective study were shipped at room temperature or frozen.

The sequence derives from a woman between 40 and 50 years old who had recovered from COVID-19. Here the chain combines TRBV11-3 and TRBJ2-3; no confident D gene assignment can be made. Sequences were obtained from PBMCs or T cells enriched from blood (not recorded which). The CDR3 region: CASSRDNGDTQYF. Here is the DNA: TGTGCCAGCAGCCGAGATAACGGGGATACGCAGTATTTT.